The next 22 T cell receptor beta chains were all read from a single sample in a study of breast tumors, draining lymph nodes, adjacent tissues. Samples came from axillary lymph nodes draining the breast cancer. In TCRdb, the multiplex PCR reads were re-called with MiXCR into one record per CDR3 protein. The table includes tens of thousands of distinct CDR3 sequences, over 25% detected once. The sample taken for sequencing was axillary lymph node tissue. All receptors come from a female donor with breast cancer. Some clones in this sample may be carry-over from other donors' samples.

A remark on this clonotype: This sequence may be a read error, since a much larger clone differs from it by one base. The CDR3 is CASSHSPGPVCEQYF. The CDR3 nucleotides read TGTGCCAGCAGTCACTCTCCGGGACCAGTATGCGAGCAGTACTTC. The V and J genes are TRBV6-5 and TRBJ2-7, with D possibly called TRBD1 or TRBD2 (5 bases each). This CDR3 region has 15 residues. Germline V gene data show CDR1 as MNHEY and CDR2 as SVGAGI.

The table lists this clonotype with many counts. V gene TRBV12-3 or TRBV12-4 combines with J gene TRBJ1-2; the match to TRBD1 covers 9 bases. The CDR3 runs 14 residues. With 3 bases clipped from V and 8 bases from J, the junction kept 7 bases outside the gene matches. Written as DNA, the CDR3 is TGTGCCAGCAGTTTGGAGGGGACAGGGCAAGGCTACACCTTC. Translated, it gives CASSLEGTGQGYTF.

This clonotype showed up many times. The chain recombines TRBV5-1 with TRBJ2-5, with D tentatively TRBD1 (6 bases). Germline assignment: CDR1 SGHRS and CDR2 YFSETQ. This CDR3 is built from 15 residues. The V and J ends lost 1 base and 4 bases respectively, with 14 bases between them. The CDR3: CASSLKQGSPETQYF. DNA of the CDR3: TGCGCCAGCAGCTTGAAGCAGGGGAGTCCAGAGACCCAGTACTTC.

Points on this clonotype: At one end the junction does not follow the germline gene, possibly because of a read error. This chain uses TRBV7-2 with TRBJ2-7; 10 nucleotides line up with TRBD2. The CDR3 extends over 15 amino acids. Germline CDR1 reads SGHTA; CDR2 reads FQGNSA. The CDR3, as DNA: TGTGCCTGCAGCATTGACCCAGCGGGAGGGCCCGAGCAGTACTTC. It is translated as CACSIDPAGGPEQYF.

This clonotype was detected ten times or more. The CDR3 sequence: CASSFGGPEQFF. The CDR3 bases are TGTGCCAGCAGCTTTGGGGGCCCTGAGCAGTTCTTC. This chain uses TRBV7-9 with TRBJ2-1; TRBD1 is a possible D gene (6 bases). CDR1 and CDR2 from the germline V gene are SEHNR and FQNEAQ (reference sequence). Trimming left V 3 bases short and J 9 bases short, with 9 bases between. The CDR3 has 12 amino acids. Full variable domain (rest looked up from reference TRBV7-9 and TRBJ2-1): DTGVSQNPRHKITKRGQNVTFRCDPISEHNRLYWYRQTLGQGPEFLTYFQNEAQLEKSRLLSDRFSAERPKGSFSTLEIQRTEQGDSAMYLCASSFGGPEQFFGPGTRLTVL.

A note on this clonotype: Since no conserved phenylalanine or tryptophan closes the CDR3, a read error is the likely cause. The chain links TRBV6-4 to TRBJ1-6; D perhaps matches TRBD1 (5 bases). The CDR3 loop spans 12 amino acids. V lost 4 bases to trimming and J lost 9 bases, with 7 bases between them. CDR1 is MRHNA, CDR2 SNTAGT, per germline. The CDR3 DNA follows: TGTGCCAGCAGTGGACAGCGTTCACCCCTCCACCCT. Translating gives CASSGQRSPLHP.

At least ten counts were recorded for this clonotype. J is TRBJ2-3 and V is TRBV9; maybe TRBD1 (6 bases). Germline loops: CDR1 SGDLS, CDR2 YYNGEE. CDR3 length: 14 residues. V was shortened by 4 bases and J by 2 bases, with 11 bases between the two germline ends. Here the CDR3 reads CASSFGTITDTQYF. The CDR3 coding sequence is TGTGCCAGCAGCTTTGGGACAATCACAGATACGCAGTATTTT.

This rearrangement joins TRBV25-1 to TRBJ1-4; D unresolved. The V end lost 8 bases, the J end lost 0 bases, and 37 bases lay between the germline ends. Looked up from germline, CDR1 is MGHDK and CDR2 is SYGVNS. The CDR3 spans 23 residues. CDR3 sequence reads: CASAGWAAVSTDTQVATNEKLFF. The CDR3 nucleotides read TGTGCCAGCGCGGGATGGGCCGCCGTTAGCACAGATACGCAGGTAGCAACTAATGAAAAACTGTTTTTT.

This clonotype appeared many times. Possible read error: a much larger clone is one base away. The chain uses TRBV6-1 and TRBJ1-6; maybe TRBD1 (5 bases). Germline V CDR1 and CDR2: MNHNS, SASEGT. This CDR3 is built from 17 residues. The V and J ends lost 5 bases and 10 bases respectively, with 24 bases between them. The chain's CDR3 is CASSHPRAQGWTSPLHF. The CDR3 DNA reads TGTGCCAGCAGTCACCCACGGGCGCAGGGATGGACGTCACCCCTCCACTTT.

Ten or more counts support this clonotype. For the CDR3, the DNA is TGCAGCGTTGAGTCGGGGCCCGGCGGAAACACCATATATTTT. It encodes CSVESGPGGNTIYF. The chain uses TRBV29-1 and TRBJ1-3; a possible D gene is TRBD1 (5 bases). Germline assignment: CDR1 SQVTM and CDR2 ANQGSEA. The V end was cut by 3 bases, the J end by 4 bases, with 13 bases between. This CDR3 has 14 amino acids. Complete variable domain (other parts from reference TRBV29-1 and TRBJ1-3): SAVISQKPSRDICQRGTSLTIQCQVDSQVTMMFWYRQQPGQSLTLIATANQGSEATYESGFVIDKFPISRPNLTFSTLTVSNMSPEDSSIYLCSVESGPGGNTIYFGEGSWLTVV.

Regarding this clonotype: A much larger clonotype is one base distant, so this may be a read error. The chain links TRBV6-2 or TRBV6-3 to TRBJ2-7; D is unresolved. V was clipped by 4 bases and J by 3 bases, with 4 bases between them. The CDR3 contains 11 residues. CDR1 is MNHEY and CDR2 is SVGEGT in the germline V gene. The CDR3 is CASSCIYEQYF. The CDR3 DNA sequence: TGTGCCAGCAGTTGCATCTACGAGCAGTACTTC.

The sample holds a few counts of this clonotype. In this CDR3 the conserved last residue, phenylalanine or tryptophan, is missing, so a read error is likely. The chain joins TRBV18 to TRBJ1-5; D may be TRBD1 (6 bases). V lost 2 bases to trimming and J lost 6 bases, with 20 bases between them. Germline assignment: CDR1 KGHSH and CDR2 LQKENI. This CDR3 is 17 amino acids long. Here the CDR3 reads CASSPDLTGLGSQPQHL. CDR3 DNA: TGTGCCAGCTCACCAGACCTGACAGGCCTAGGGAGTCAGCCCCAGCATCTT.

The V call is TRBV7-3, the J call TRBJ2-3; 10 nucleotides agree with TRBD2. This CDR3 spans 15 amino acids. CDR1 and CDR2 (germline): SGHTA, FQGTGA. V lost 4 bases, J lost 4 bases, and 5 bases stayed unmatched. CDR3 sequence reads: CASSSTSGWADTQYF. DNA for the CDR3: TGTGCCAGCAGCTCGACTAGCGGGTGGGCAGATACGCAGTATTTT.

Concerning this clonotype: The missing conserved phenylalanine or tryptophan at the end of this CDR3 makes a read error likely. It is unclear where the CDR3 begins or ends on the DNA, so no DNA is shown, and the CDR3 is as TCRdb lists it. This chain uses TRBV5-6 with TRBJ2-2. The CDR3 numbers 12 amino acids, ends counted. From germline, CDR1 is SGHDT and CDR2 YYEEEE. The CDR3 loop reads CASSLRAGELLL.

The sample holds many counts of this clonotype. The CDR3 region has the DNA TGTGCCAGCAGGGCCCAAACACGAAGCACAGATACGCAGTATTTT. This sequence encodes CASRAQTRSTDTQYF. The rearrangement links TRBV6-1 to TRBJ2-3; no clear D gene. The CDR3 runs 15 residues. Germline lookup yields CDR1 MNHNS and CDR2 SASEGT. The germline V and J ends were trimmed by 6 bases and 0 bases, with 13 bases remaining between them.

This clonotype was detected ten times or more. The chain recombines TRBV7-2 with TRBJ2-6, with D possibly matching TRBD2 (6 bases). There are 14 residues in the CDR3. CDR1 is SGHTA and CDR2 is FQGNSA in the germline V gene. V was trimmed by 2 bases and J by 8 bases, leaving 10 bases between them. The CDR3 region is CASSLFGGTNVLTF. CDR3 nucleotide sequence: TGTGCCAGCAGCTTATTTGGGGGGACCAACGTCCTGACTTTC. Looking up the rest from reference TRBV7-2 and TRBJ2-6 gives the full variable domain: GAGVSQSPSNKVTEKGKDVELRCDPISGHTALYWYRQSLGQGLEFLIYFQGNSAPDKSGLPSDRFSAERTGGSVSTLTIQRTQQEDSAVYLCASSLFGGTNVLTFGAGSRLTVL.

This clonotype was detected ten times or more. CDR3: CASSATGAGEQFF. The CDR3 bases are TGTGCCAGCAGCGCCACAGGGGCAGGTGAGCAGTTCTTC. J is TRBJ2-1 and V is TRBV9; 7 bases fit TRBD1. The CDR3 extends over 13 amino acids. Germline V gene lookup returns CDR1 SGDLS and CDR2 YYNGEE. V lost 3 bases, J lost 9 bases, and 6 bases stayed unmatched.

Worth noting for this clonotype: Just one base apart from a much larger clone, this may be a read error. The J gene is TRBJ2-7, the V gene TRBV6-2 or TRBV6-3, with TRBD2 as a possible D gene (6 bases). Germline V gene lookup returns CDR1 MNHEY and CDR2 SVGEGT. The CDR3 sequence is 12 residues long. The V and J ends lost 5 bases and 2 bases respectively, with 7 bases between them. CDR3 sequence reads: CASSREPYEQYF. For the CDR3, the DNA is TGTGCCAGCAGTCGGGAGCCCTACGAGCAGTACTTC.

This clonotype was seen ten or more times. This sequence joins TRBV20-1 and TRBJ2-5, with 7 bases aligning to TRBD2. The ends lost 6 bases at V and 2 bases at J; junction bases unmatched: 9. Germline V lookup: CDR1 DFQATT, CDR2 SNEGSKA (reference sequence). The CDR3 spans 14 residues. The CDR3 DNA is TGCAGTGCCCCAAGCGGGGCCGATCAAGAGACCCAGTACTTC. Translation: CSAPSGADQETQYF.

This clonotype was recorded many times. The chain combines TRBV7-2 with TRBJ2-7; D is tentatively TRBD1 or TRBD2 (6 bases each). The CDR3 spans 14 residues. V was pared by 3 bases and J by 2 bases, with 11 bases between. Germline-derived CDR1 and CDR2 are SGHTA and FQGNSA. As DNA, the CDR3 is TGTGCCAGCAGCTTGTCGGGGGACACCTACGAGCAGTACTTC. Translation: CASSLSGDTYEQYF.

Worth noting for this clonotype: A read error may produce the germline difference seen at one junction end. The chain recombines TRBV12-3 or TRBV12-4 with TRBJ1-4; tentatively, D is TRBD1 (5 bases). CDR3 length: 13 amino acids. For the CDR3, the DNA is TGTGCCAGCAGGGCCGGGACGGGTGAGAAACTGTCTTTT. Translated: CASRAGTGEKLSF.

The chain couples TRBV4-3 to TRBJ2-3; D is unclear. The germline V gene encodes CDR1 LGHNA and CDR2 YSLEER. V was cut by 0 bases and J by 6 bases, with 13 bases left in between. The CDR3 totals 15 residues. This CDR3 is CASSQEPSPRDTQYF. CDR3 DNA sequence: TGCGCCAGCAGCCAAGAACCGTCACCTAGGGATACGCAGTATTTT.